The T cell receptor (beta chain) described here comes from a study of OX40 agonist ivuxolimab in advanced cancers. Study overall: Ivuxolimab, an antibody that agonizes OX40 (CD134), was administered to the patients. Study-wide points: The specificity for antigen of the expanded peripheral T cells was not determined.

The repertoire was sequenced with immunoSEQ multiplex PCR; TCRdb's copy has only in-frame clones and lacks some. The sample has 31,000 or so clones, 80% to 90% seen once; the top ten hold less than 25%. V shed 0 bases, J shed 4 bases, and the junction held 10 bases outside the gene matches. Germline V gene sequence: CDR1 SGHDT, CDR2 YYEEEE. The CDR3 is 17 residues long. Turning to this clone: What it binds is not known.

The source of this sequence is an adult with an advanced solid tumor such as melanoma, head and neck, liver or kidney cancer. The input for sequencing was CD4+ or CD8+ T cells sorted from blood, taken in a trial of the OX40 agonist ivuxolimab. The chain couples TRBV5-6 to TRBJ1-2, with TRBD1 identical over 9 bases. CDR3 residues: CASSLGQGDLLGYGYTF. CDR3 DNA sequence: TGTGCCAGCAGCTTGGGACAGGGGGACCTGCTGGGCTATGGCTACACCTTC.